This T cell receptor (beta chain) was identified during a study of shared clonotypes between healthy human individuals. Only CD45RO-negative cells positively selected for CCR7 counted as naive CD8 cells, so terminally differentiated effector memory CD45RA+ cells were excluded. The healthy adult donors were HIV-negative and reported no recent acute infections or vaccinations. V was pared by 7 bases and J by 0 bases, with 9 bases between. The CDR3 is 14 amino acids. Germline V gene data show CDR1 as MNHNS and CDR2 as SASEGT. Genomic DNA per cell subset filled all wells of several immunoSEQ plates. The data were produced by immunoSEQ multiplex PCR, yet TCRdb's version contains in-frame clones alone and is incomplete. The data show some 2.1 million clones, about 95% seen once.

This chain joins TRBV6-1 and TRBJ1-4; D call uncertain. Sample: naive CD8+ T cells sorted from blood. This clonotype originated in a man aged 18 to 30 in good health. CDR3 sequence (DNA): TGTGCCAGCACCACGAGTGCAACTAATGAAAAACTGTTTTTT. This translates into CASTTSATNEKLFF.